This T cell receptor beta chain derives from a study of response to subunit inactivated influenza vaccine. Using its own MiXCR run on the RT-PCR reads, TCRdb lists one record per CDR3 protein. This table holds hundreds of thousands of distinct CDR3 sequences, approximately 10% found once. Trimming took 6 bases from V and 3 from J, leaving 15 bases between them. There are 13 residues in the CDR3. Germline lookup yields CDR1 DFQATT and CDR2 SNEGSKA (reference sequence). This clonotype was observed at least ten times. This TCR was recovered from a man aged 45-65 years who received an inactivated influenza vaccine. Source: PBMCs from blood, taken 40 to 50 days after vaccination. This chain uses TRBV20-1 with TRBJ2-7; no clear D gene. The CDR3, as DNA: TGCAGTGCCCCCTCCCACCTTGGCTACGAGCAGTACTTC. This codes for CSAPSHLGYEQYF.